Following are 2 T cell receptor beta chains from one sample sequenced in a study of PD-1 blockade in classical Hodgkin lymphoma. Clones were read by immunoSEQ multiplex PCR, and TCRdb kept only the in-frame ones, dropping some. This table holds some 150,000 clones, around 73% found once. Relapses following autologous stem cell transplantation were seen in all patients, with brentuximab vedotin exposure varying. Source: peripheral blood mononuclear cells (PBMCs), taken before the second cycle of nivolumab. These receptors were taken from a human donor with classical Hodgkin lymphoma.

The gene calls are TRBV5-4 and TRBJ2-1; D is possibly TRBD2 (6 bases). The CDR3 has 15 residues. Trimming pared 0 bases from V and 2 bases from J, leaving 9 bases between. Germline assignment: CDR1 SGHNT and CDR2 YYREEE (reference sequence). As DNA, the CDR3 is TGTGCCAGCAGCTTGGAAAGCGGGCCCTACAATGAGCAGTTCTTC. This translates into CASSLESGPYNEQFF.

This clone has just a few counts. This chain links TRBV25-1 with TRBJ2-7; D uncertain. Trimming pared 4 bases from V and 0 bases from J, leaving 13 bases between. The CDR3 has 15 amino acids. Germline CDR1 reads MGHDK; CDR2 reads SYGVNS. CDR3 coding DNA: TGTGCCAGCAGTGGTTGGAAGGCCAACTCCTACGAGCAGTACTTC. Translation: CASSGWKANSYEQYF.